This T cell receptor (beta chain) was sequenced during a study of OX40 agonist ivuxolimab in advanced cancers. Study summary: The treatment was a fully human IgG2 OX40 agonist, ivuxolimab.

Produced via immunoSEQ multiplex PCR; TCRdb's table is partial and in-frame only. The sample gives over 70,000 clones, roughly 86% of which show up once; approximately 7% is in the top ten. Overall study results and limits: Average numbers of expanded clones were greater in CD8+ T cells than in CD4+. Blood T cells, both CD4+ and CD8+, expanded clonally by week 6 at 0.1 to 3.0 mg/kg.

For this clone: Its antigen is unidentified.

Blood got drawn at baseline, again on cycle 4 day 1, and then on cycle 7 day 1. The sequenced sample was CD4+ or CD8+ T cells sorted from blood, obtained in a trial of the OX40 agonist ivuxolimab. This clonotype originated in an adult with an advanced solid tumor such as melanoma, head and neck, liver or kidney cancer.

The CDR3 sequence is CASSLGLRDTEAFF. CDR3 DNA sequence: TGTGCCAGCAGCTTGGGGCTTCGGGATACTGAAGCTTTCTTT. The rearrangement uses TRBV5-5 and TRBJ1-1; D ambiguous. The CDR3 consists of 14 residues. CDR1 and CDR2 from the germline V gene are SGHKS and YYEKEE (reference sequence). The V end lost 0 bases, the J end lost 5 bases, and 11 bases lay between the germline ends. The variable domain in full, completed from reference TRBV5-5 and TRBJ1-1, reads DAGVTQSPTHLIKTRGQQVTLRCSPISGHKSVSWYQQVLGQGPQFIFQYYEKEERGRGNFPDRFSARQFPNYSSELNVNALLLGDSALYLCASSLGLRDTEAFFGQGTRLTVV.